What follows is one T cell receptor beta chain and its context. Its antigen is unknown. The CDR3 totals 12 residues. CDR1 is GTSNPN, CDR2 SVGIG, per germline (reference sequence). Trimming took 2 bases from V and 5 from J, leaving 7 bases between them. These data originate in a study of blood T cells in healthy people across ages. Drawn from each donor were approximately 9.2 milliliters of peripheral blood. Total RNA, at least 5.5 micrograms per sample, was extracted from PBMCs. Study-wide results and caveats: Compared with aged donors, long-lived donors showed fewer expanded clones, suggesting selection.

Through a sample-barcoded 5' primer and a J-beta primer mix, a second PCR was run for roughly 6 to 11 cycles. Each of the samples gave a minimum of 2.5 million paired-end reads that contained CDR3. TCRdb analysed the 5' RACE reads with MiXCR anew, one entry per CDR3 protein. The repertoire holds 850,000 to 1,300,000 distinct CDR3 sequences, with 35% to 50% as singletons. The sequenced material came from blood. This TCR was sampled from a woman in her sixties in good health. The chain recombines TRBV30 with TRBJ2-1, with no clear D. The CDR3 is CAWSPIHNEQFF. The CDR3 bases are TGTGCCTGGAGTCCCATCCACAATGAGCAGTTCTTC.